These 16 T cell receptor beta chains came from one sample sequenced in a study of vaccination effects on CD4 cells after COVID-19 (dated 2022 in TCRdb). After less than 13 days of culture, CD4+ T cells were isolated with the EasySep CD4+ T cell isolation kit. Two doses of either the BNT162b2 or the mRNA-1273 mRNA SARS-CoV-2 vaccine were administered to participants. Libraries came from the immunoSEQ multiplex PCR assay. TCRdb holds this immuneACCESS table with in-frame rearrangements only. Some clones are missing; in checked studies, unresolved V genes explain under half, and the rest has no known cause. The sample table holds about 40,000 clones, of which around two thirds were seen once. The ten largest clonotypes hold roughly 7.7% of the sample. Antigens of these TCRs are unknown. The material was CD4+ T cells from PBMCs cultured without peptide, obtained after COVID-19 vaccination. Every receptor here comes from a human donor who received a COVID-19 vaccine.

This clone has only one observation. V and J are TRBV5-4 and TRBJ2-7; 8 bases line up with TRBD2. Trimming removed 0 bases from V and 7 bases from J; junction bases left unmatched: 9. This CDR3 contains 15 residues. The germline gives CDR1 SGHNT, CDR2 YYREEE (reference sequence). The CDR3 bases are TGTGCCAGCAGCTTGGGAACAGCGGGAGTCCTAGAGCAGTACTTC. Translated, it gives CASSLGTAGVLEQYF.

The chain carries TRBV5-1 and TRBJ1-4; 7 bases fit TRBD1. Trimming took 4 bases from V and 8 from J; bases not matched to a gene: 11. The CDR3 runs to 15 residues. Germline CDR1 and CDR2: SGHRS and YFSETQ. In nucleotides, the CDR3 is TGCGCCAGCAGCGATTTACAGGGGAGTCGGGAAAAACTGTTTTTT. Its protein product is CASSDLQGSREKLFF.

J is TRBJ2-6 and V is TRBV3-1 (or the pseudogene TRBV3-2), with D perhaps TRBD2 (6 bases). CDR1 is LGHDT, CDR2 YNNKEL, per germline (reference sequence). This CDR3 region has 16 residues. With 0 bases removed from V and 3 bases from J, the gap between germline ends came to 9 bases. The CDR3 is CASSQDPGVGANVLTF. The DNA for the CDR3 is TGTGCCAGCAGCCAAGATCCGGGGGTTGGGGCCAACGTCCTGACTTTC.

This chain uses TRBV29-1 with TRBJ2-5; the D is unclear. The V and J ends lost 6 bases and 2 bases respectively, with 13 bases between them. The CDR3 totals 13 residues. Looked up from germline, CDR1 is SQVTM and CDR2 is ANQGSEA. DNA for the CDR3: TGCAGCGTGGCAGCGATGGTTCAAGAGACCCAGTACTTC. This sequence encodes CSVAAMVQETQYF.

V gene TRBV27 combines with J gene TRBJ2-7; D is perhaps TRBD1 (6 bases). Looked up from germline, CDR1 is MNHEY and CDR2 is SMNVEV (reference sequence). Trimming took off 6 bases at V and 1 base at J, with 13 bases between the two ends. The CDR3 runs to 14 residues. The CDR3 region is CASRQNRDSYEQYF. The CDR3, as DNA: TGTGCCAGCAGACAAAACAGGGATTCCTACGAGCAGTACTTC.

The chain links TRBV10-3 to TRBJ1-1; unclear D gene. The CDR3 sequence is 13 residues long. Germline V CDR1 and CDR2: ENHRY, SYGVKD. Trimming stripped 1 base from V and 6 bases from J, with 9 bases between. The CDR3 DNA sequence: TGTGCCATCAGTGAGTATGGAGGGTCTGAAGCTTTCTTT. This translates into CAISEYGGSEAFF.

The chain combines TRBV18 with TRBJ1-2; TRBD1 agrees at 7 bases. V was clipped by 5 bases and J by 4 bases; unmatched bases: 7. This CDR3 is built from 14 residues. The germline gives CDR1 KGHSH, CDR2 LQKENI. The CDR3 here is CASSRDRMVYGYTF. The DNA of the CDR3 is TGTGCCAGCTCAAGGGACAGAATGGTCTATGGCTACACCTTC.

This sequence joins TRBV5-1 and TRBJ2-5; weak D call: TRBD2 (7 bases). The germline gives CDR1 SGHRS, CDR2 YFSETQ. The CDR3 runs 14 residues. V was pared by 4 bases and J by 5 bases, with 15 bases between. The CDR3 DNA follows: TGCGCCAGCAGCATCGCCAGGGGAGGGGAGACCCAGTACTTC. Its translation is CASSIARGGETQYF. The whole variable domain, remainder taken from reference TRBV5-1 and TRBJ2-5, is KAGVTQTPRYLIKTRGQQVTLSCSPISGHRSVSWYQQTPGQGLQFLFEYFSETQRNKGNFPGRFSGRQFSNSRSEMNVSTLELGDSALYLCASSIARGGETQYFGPGTRLLVL.

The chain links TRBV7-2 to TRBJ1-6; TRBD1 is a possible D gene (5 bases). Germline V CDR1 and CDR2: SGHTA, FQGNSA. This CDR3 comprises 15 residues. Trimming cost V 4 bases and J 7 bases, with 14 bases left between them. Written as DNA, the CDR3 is TGTGCCAGCAGCTACCCCGCCAGGGTGAATTCACCCCTCCACTTT. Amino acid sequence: CASSYPARVNSPLHF.

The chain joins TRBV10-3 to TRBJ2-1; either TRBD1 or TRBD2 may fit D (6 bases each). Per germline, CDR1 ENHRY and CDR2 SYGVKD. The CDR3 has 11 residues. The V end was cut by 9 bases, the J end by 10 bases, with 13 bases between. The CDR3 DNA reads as TGTGCCATGAGGGGGGTCAACGAGCAGTTCTTC. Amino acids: CAMRGVNEQFF.

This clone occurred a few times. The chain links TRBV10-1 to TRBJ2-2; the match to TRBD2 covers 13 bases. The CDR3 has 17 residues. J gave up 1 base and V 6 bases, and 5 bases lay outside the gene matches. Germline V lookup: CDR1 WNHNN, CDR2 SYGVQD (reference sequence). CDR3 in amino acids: CASSPGLAGVNTGELFF. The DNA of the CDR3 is TGCGCCAGCAGCCCCGGACTAGCGGGGGTGAACACCGGGGAGCTGTTTTTT.

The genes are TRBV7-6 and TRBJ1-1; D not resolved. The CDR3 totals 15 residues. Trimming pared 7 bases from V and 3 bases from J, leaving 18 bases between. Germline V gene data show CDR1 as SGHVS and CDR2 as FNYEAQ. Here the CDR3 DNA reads TGTGCCAGCAACTCAGCGGCCCGCGGGGACACTGAAGCTTTCTTT. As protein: CASNSAARGDTEAFF.

CDR3 sequence (DNA): TGTGCCAGCAGTTCTCGGGACAGGGTGAACACTGAAGCTTTCTTT. Amino acids: CASSSRDRVNTEAFF. The chain couples TRBV27 to TRBJ1-1, with 9 nucleotides matching TRBD1. Germline assignment: CDR1 MNHEY and CDR2 SMNVEV (reference sequence). The CDR3 extends over 15 amino acids. Germline trimming cut 4 bases from V and 0 bases from J; bases unmatched to any gene: 3.

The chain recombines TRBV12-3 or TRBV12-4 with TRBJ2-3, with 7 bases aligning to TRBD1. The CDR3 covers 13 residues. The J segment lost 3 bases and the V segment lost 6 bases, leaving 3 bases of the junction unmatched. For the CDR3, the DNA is TGTGCCAGCAGATCGGACAGGACAGATACGCAGTATTTT. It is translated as CASRSDRTDTQYF.

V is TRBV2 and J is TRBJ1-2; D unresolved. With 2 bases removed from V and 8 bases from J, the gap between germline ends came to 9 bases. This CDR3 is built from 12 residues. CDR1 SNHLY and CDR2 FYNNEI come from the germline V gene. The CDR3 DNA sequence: TGTGCCAGCAGTGAACTTATCGGCGGCTACACCTTC. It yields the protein CASSELIGGYTF. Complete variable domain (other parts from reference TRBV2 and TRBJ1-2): EPEVTQTPSHQVTQMGQEVILRCVPISNHLYFYWYRQILGQKVEFLVSFYNNEISEKSEIFDDQFSVERPDGSNFTLKIRSTKLEDSAMYFCASSELIGGYTFGSGTRLTVV.

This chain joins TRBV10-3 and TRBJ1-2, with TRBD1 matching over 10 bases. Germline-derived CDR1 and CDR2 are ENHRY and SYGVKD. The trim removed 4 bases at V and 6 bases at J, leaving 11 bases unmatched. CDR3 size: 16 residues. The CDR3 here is CAISVGLGQGTDGYTF. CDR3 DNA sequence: TGTGCCATCAGTGTGGGATTGGGACAGGGGACGGATGGCTACACCTTC.